This T cell receptor (beta chain) was sequenced for a study of blood T cell repertoires in COVID-19 (dated by TCRdb to between 2020 and 2021). Concerning the study at large: Samples covering the acute and convalescent phases of COVID-19 were provided by collaborators in the United States, Italy and Spain. The prospective study material was composed of cDNA or gDNA derived from T cells, B-cell-depleted T cells, or PBMCs. Samples came from the ongoing ImmuneRACE study (first 160 participants) plus 1,254 subjects from 6 global collaborators. Sample metadata almost always included a de-identified subject ID, COVID-19 status, age in years and sex. Subjects who had been exposed to COVID-19, were actively infected with it, or had recovered from it provided the deeply sampled blood TCRbeta repertoires that made up the dataset. Where HLA class I and class II types were available, the types were taken from metadata supplied by the sample provider, not from assay-based typing. A freely available public database, intended as a resource for researchers studying the immune response to SARS-CoV-2, is where the repertoires were released. Findings and caveats that apply to the study as a whole: How much clinical and demographic metadata was included differed by source and by participant, and the metadata was provided uncurated.

Notes on this clone: No antigen is known for it. One base away there is no much larger clone; base qualities are not given.

Whole blood was collected in K2EDTA tubes by collaborating institutions according to the institutions' own protocols. Collaborator samples were shipped for TCRbeta analysis as frozen whole blood, isolated PBMCs, or DNA extracted from either sample type. The immunoSEQ Assay, a bias-controlled multiplex PCR, was used to amplify TCRbeta CDR3 regions from genomic DNA. The authors' analysis ran thus. Within the assay, amplification of reference gene primers was used to estimate how many nucleated cells each sample contained. To quantify the absolute abundance of each unique TCRbeta CDR3 rearrangement, sequence reads were collapsed and filtered. For each sample, productive Simpson clonality was calculated as the square root of Simpson's diversity index across productive rearrangements. In TCRdb, the immuneACCESS table is reduced to in-frame sequences with V and J assigned. These tables do not hold every clone; where another copy was compared, an unresolved V gene accounts for under half, and the others remain unexplained. V and J calls and clone size are copied from that table; D and trimming were computed from the DNA. The sample table contains around 130,000 clones; only one count was recorded for more than 70% of them. The ten largest clones capture 7.9% of the sample.

The TCR comes from a human donor in a cohort sampled during active COVID-19. What was sequenced was peripheral blood.

The CDR3 protein sequence reads: CASSSPEGGRVGEQYF. The nucleotides are TGTGCCAGCAGTTCCCCCGAGGGCGGGAGGGTAGGAGAGCAGTACTTC. The chain employs TRBV28 and TRBJ2-7, with TRBD2 identical over 9 junction bases. The CDR3 numbers 16 residues from cysteine through phenylalanine. The retained sequence is limited to the CDR3, 48 bases, with the frame set at the first base. CDR1 MDHEN and CDR2 SYDVKM are derived from the germline V gene. The V end gives up 4 bases and the J end 7 bases, leaving 14 bases in the junction not matched to a gene.